The 26 T cell receptor beta chains presented below share a single source sample, sequenced in a study of shared clonotypes between healthy human individuals. Clones were sequenced by immunoSEQ multiplex PCR, and TCRdb holds only the in-frame ones, with some missing. Of about 600,000 clones listed, roughly four fifths were seen once; the top ten hold 9.5% to 15%. Sample: PBMCs. All receptors derive from a woman in her 40s in good health. Some clones in this sample may be carry-over from other donors' samples.

The V call is TRBV2, the J call TRBJ2-3; no definite D call. V was shortened by 7 bases and J by 2 bases, with 10 bases between the two germline ends. The CDR3 sequence is 13 residues long. Germline lookup yields CDR1 SNHLY and CDR2 FYNNEI. In DNA, the CDR3 is TGTGCCAGCACCGCCGAGAACACAGATACGCAGTATTTT. It encodes CASTAENTDTQYF.

Written as DNA, the CDR3 is TGTGCCAGCAGCTTTGGACAGGATTCTGGAAACACCATATATTTT. Translation: CASSFGQDSGNTIYF. The chain is built from TRBV7-9 and TRBJ1-3; 7 nucleotides align to TRBD1. This CDR3 contains 15 residues. The J segment lost 1 base and the V segment lost 3 bases, leaving 3 bases of the junction unmatched. Germline lookup yields CDR1 SEHNR and CDR2 FQNEAQ (reference sequence).

The chain carries TRBV9 and TRBJ1-1; D remains ambiguous. CDR3 size: 13 residues. Germline CDR1 is SGDLS and CDR2 is YYNGEE. V was cut by 3 bases and J by 5 bases, with 11 bases left in between. DNA for the CDR3: TGTGCCAGCAGCGGCGGGGAAGGGACTGAAGCTTTCTTT. Translation gives CASSGGEGTEAFF.

The V gene is TRBV5-8, the J gene TRBJ2-7, with D maybe TRBD1 (6 bases). The V gene lost 4 bases and the J gene lost 3 bases, with 14 bases spanning the gap. This CDR3 has 14 residues. CDR1 SGHTS and CDR2 YDEGEE come from the germline V gene. The CDR3 here is CASSRKQTGYEQYF. The CDR3 DNA sequence: TGTGCCAGCAGCCGAAAGCAGACAGGCTACGAGCAGTACTTC.

The gene calls are TRBV30 and TRBJ2-7; D is tentatively TRBD1 or TRBD2 (5 bases each). Germline assignment: CDR1 GTSNPN and CDR2 SVGIG (reference sequence). The V end lost 4 bases, the J end lost 6 bases, and 25 bases lay between the germline ends. CDR3 length equals 16 residues. The CDR3 region has the DNA TGTGCCTGGATCCCGACGACCTACGGGGAGAGGGGCGAGCAGTACTTC. Encoded protein: CAWIPTTYGERGEQYF.

The V and J genes are TRBV21-1 and TRBJ2-7; the DNA was not compared with TRBD1, the D call given in the table. TRBV21-1 is a listed pseudogene. CDR3 length: 18 amino acids. This CDR3 is CASSVPQGRTKNIDEQYF. CDR3 coding DNA: TGTGCCAGCAGCGTCCCCCAGGGGCGGACAAAGAACATCGACGAGCAGTACTTC.

The rearrangement uses TRBV28 and TRBJ1-1, with TRBD1 identical over 7 bases. V shed 2 bases, J shed 12 bases, and the junction held 12 bases outside the gene matches. The germline CDR1 and CDR2 sequences are MDHEN and SYDVKM. The CDR3 length is 14 residues. The CDR3 spells CASSLISSTGLTFF. CDR3 DNA sequence: TGTGCCAGCAGTTTAATCTCCTCGACAGGGTTAACTTTCTTT.

V gene TRBV19 combines with J gene TRBJ1-2; 8 nucleotides agree with TRBD1. The CDR3 is 15 amino acids. With V trimmed by 3 bases and J by 3 bases, 6 bases remained unmatched. In germline, CDR1 is LNHDA, CDR2 SQIVND (reference sequence). This chain's CDR3 is CASSMVTGADYGYTF. CDR3 nucleotide sequence: TGTGCCAGTAGTATGGTGACAGGGGCAGACTATGGCTACACCTTC.

The chain has TRBV9 and TRBJ2-6; a possible D gene is TRBD2 (5 bases). Germline V gene lookup returns CDR1 SGDLS and CDR2 YYNGEE. Trimming removed 2 bases from V and 3 bases from J, with 18 bases in between. The CDR3 has 18 residues. CDR3 sequence (DNA): TGTGCCAGCAGCGTCGAATGGTGGGGAGCCGATGGGGCCAACGTCCTGACTTTC. It encodes CASSVEWWGADGANVLTF.

This chain connects TRBV6-1 to TRBJ1-2, with D unresolved. This CDR3 contains 10 residues. The germline V gene has CDR1 MNHNS and CDR2 SASEGT. The germline V and J ends were trimmed by 5 bases and 5 bases, with 3 bases remaining between them. The CDR3 bases are TGTGCCAGCAGTCGGTATGGCTACACCTTC. Translated: CASSRYGYTF.

Concerning this clone: The identical CDR3 is also encoded by other nucleotide sequences in the sample. The chain carries TRBV7-2 and TRBJ2-5; 7 positions match TRBD1. With V trimmed by 1 base and J by 5 bases, 4 bases remained unmatched. The germline gives CDR1 SGHTA, CDR2 FQGNSA. This CDR3 is built from 14 residues. CDR3 sequence reads: CASSLGGRGETQYF. The DNA of the CDR3 is TGTGCCAGCAGCTTAGGGGGCAGGGGGGAGACCCAGTACTTC.

The chain recombines TRBV1 with TRBJ1-2. TRBV1 is labeled a pseudogene. The CDR3 is made up of 14 amino acids. CDR3 loop: CTSSQAARGVGYTF. In DNA, the CDR3 is TGCACCAGCAGCCAAGCCGCCCGGGGGGTTGGCTACACCTTC.

For this clone: A far larger clone is one base from this, pointing to a likely read error. Additional DNA sequences in this sample encode the identical CDR3. The chain carries TRBV30 and TRBJ1-5; D call uncertain. This CDR3 contains 14 residues. CDR1 and CDR2 (germline): GTSNPN, SVGIG (reference sequence). The CDR3 nucleotides read TGTGCCTGGAGCGGCACGATGGCGAATCAGCCCCAGCATTTC. Translation gives CAWSGTMANQPQHF.

The chain employs TRBV9 and TRBJ1-2, with D perhaps TRBD1 (6 bases). Germline V gene data show CDR1 as SGDLS and CDR2 as YYNGEE. The ends were cut back, 6 bases at V and 8 bases at J, with 23 bases in the middle. The CDR3 is made up of 15 amino acids. The CDR3, as DNA: TGTGCCAGCACCCCGGGGGCAGGGACCCCTTGGGGCTACACCTTC. Protein product: CASTPGAGTPWGYTF.

This clone was found many times. The V call is TRBV7-2, the J call TRBJ1-2; no firm D call. CDR1 is SGHTA, CDR2 FQGNSA, per germline. Trimming removed 5 bases at V and 2 bases at J, with 12 bases between. CDR3 size: 14 residues. CDR3 residues: CASSNPAGNYGYTF. CDR3 in DNA: TGTGCCAGCAGCAACCCCGCCGGGAACTATGGCTACACCTTC. Looking up the rest from reference TRBV7-2 and TRBJ1-2 gives the full variable domain: GAGVSQSPSNKVTEKGKDVELRCDPISGHTALYWYRQSLGQGLEFLIYFQGNSAPDKSGLPSDRFSAERTGGSVSTLTIQRTQQEDSAVYLCASSNPAGNYGYTFGSGTRLTVV.

The rearrangement uses TRBV5-6 and TRBJ1-5; D uncertain. The CDR3 has 13 residues. CDR1 is SGHDT, CDR2 YYEEEE, per germline. Trimming shortened V by 3 bases and J by 6 bases, and 10 bases separated the two germline ends. The CDR3 region has the DNA TGTGCCAGCAGCTCTCGTTCGTCTCAGCCCCAGCATTTT. Translated, it gives CASSSRSSQPQHF.

The V and J genes are TRBV19 and TRBJ2-1, with TRBD2 identical over 14 bases. This CDR3 has 15 amino acids. In germline, CDR1 is LNHDA, CDR2 SQIVND (reference sequence). V shed 3 bases, J shed 9 bases, and the junction held 4 bases outside the gene matches. This CDR3 reads CASSMLGLAGGEQFF. CDR3 in DNA: TGTGCCAGTAGTATGCTCGGACTAGCGGGAGGTGAGCAGTTCTTC.

J is TRBJ2-2 and V is TRBV6-5, with 11 positions matching TRBD2. The ends lost 2 bases at V and 8 bases at J; junction bases unmatched: 7. CDR1 MNHEY and CDR2 SVGAGI come from the germline V gene. This CDR3 is 16 amino acids long. CDR3 sequence (DNA): TGTGCCAGCAGTTACGAACTAGCGGGAGTTTCTGGGGAGCTGTTTTTT. It is translated as CASSYELAGVSGELFF.

The rearrangement uses TRBV2 and TRBJ2-4; TRBD2 matches at 8 bases. CDR3 size: 13 residues. V shed 6 bases, J shed 8 bases, and the junction held 6 bases outside the gene matches. Germline CDR1 reads SNHLY; CDR2 reads FYNNEI. CDR3 loop: CASSGVGGDIQYF. DNA for the CDR3: TGTGCCAGCAGCGGCGTCGGGGGGGACATTCAGTACTTC.

The rearrangement uses TRBV28 and TRBJ1-2; D unclear. The V end lost 3 bases, the J end lost 6 bases, and 14 bases lay between the germline ends. CDR3 length equals 14 residues. Germline V CDR1 and CDR2: MDHEN, SYDVKM. Written as DNA, the CDR3 is TGTGCCAGCAGTTTTTCCCTAGGGTTCAATGGCTACACCTTC. Translating it yields CASSFSLGFNGYTF.

The J gene is TRBJ2-7, the V gene TRBV10-3, with 12 bases identical to TRBD1. The germline gives CDR1 ENHRY, CDR2 SYGVKD. With 4 bases clipped from V and 2 bases from J, the junction kept 12 bases outside the gene matches. CDR3 size: 18 residues. CDR3 region: CAISASRDRGRLTYEQYF. The DNA for the CDR3 is TGTGCCATCAGTGCTTCCCGGGACAGGGGGCGGCTAACCTACGAGCAGTACTTC.

V usage is TRBV30 and J usage is TRBJ2-6; no clear D gene. Germline assignment: CDR1 GTSNPN and CDR2 SVGIG (reference sequence). V was pared by 0 bases and J by 0 bases, with 6 bases between. This CDR3 has 15 amino acids. CDR3: CAWSVVYSGANVLTF. DNA of the CDR3: TGTGCCTGGAGTGTTGTCTACTCTGGGGCCAACGTCCTGACTTTC.

The V call is TRBV5-1, the J call TRBJ2-1; TRBD2 matches 11 bases. The length of the CDR3 is 18 residues. Germline assignment: CDR1 SGHRS and CDR2 YFSETQ. With V trimmed by 2 bases and J by 1 base, 8 bases remained unmatched. CDR3 nucleotide sequence: TGCGCCAGCAGCTTTCCTATAGCGGGAGGGCCGTCCTACAATGAGCAGTTCTTC. Its protein product is CASSFPIAGGPSYNEQFF.

This clone was seen a handful of times. One end of the junction varies from germline; a read error may be responsible. The chain uses TRBV30 and TRBJ1-4; D is undetermined. CDR3 length equals 12 residues. Germline V lookup: CDR1 GTSNPN, CDR2 SVGIG (reference sequence). The DNA for the CDR3 is TGTGCCTGGAGTCACCCGACGGAAACACTGTTTTTT. Amino acids: CAWSHPTETLFF.

The chain uses TRBV7-3 and TRBJ2-5; D may be TRBD2 (5 bases). The V end was cut by 3 bases, the J end by 5 bases, with 10 bases between. The germline gives CDR1 SGHTA, CDR2 FQGTGA. The CDR3 is made up of 13 amino acids. The CDR3 DNA is TGTGCCAGCAGCTTTTCCCGCGGGGAGACCCAGTACTTC. It is translated as CASSFSRGETQYF.

This clone was counted only a few times. The chain links TRBV11-3 to TRBJ2-1; TRBD2 agrees at 16 bases. Trimming took 4 bases from V and 8 from J; bases not matched to a gene: 5. CDR1 and CDR2 (germline): SGHNT, YENEEA. There are 16 residues in the CDR3. The CDR3 sequence: CASSSGTSGRVDEQFF. The CDR3 DNA follows: TGTGCCAGCAGCTCCGGGACTAGCGGGAGGGTCGATGAGCAGTTCTTC.